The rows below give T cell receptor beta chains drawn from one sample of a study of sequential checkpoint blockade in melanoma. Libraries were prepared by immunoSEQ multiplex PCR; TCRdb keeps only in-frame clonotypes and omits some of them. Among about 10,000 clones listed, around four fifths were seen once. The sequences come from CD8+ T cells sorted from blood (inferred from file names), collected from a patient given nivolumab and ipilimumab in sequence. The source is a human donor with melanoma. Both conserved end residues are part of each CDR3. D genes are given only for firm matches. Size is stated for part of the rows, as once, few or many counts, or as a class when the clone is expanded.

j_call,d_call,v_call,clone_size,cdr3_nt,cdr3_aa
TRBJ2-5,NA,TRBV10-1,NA,TGCGCCAGCAGTCTGACGGCGGGAGAGACCCAGTACTTC,CASSLTAGETQYF
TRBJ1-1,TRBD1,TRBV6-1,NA,TGTGCCAGCAGTGAACCCCGGGACAGGAACACTGAAGCTTTCTTT,CASSEPRDRNTEAFF
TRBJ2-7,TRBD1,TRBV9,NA,TGTGCCAGCAGCGTAGAGTGGGACAGTTCTGAAGAGCAGTACTTC,CASSVEWDSSEEQYF
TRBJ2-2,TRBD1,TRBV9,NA,TGTGCCAGCAGCGTAGGGGGGACAGGGCTCACCGGGGAGCTGTTTTTT,CASSVGGTGLTGELFF
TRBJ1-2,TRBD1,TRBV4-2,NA,TGTGCCAGCAGCCAACCGTTTCAGGGGGCTTATGGCTACACCTTC,CASSQPFQGAYGYTF
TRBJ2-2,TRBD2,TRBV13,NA,TGTGCCAGCAGCCGGCGGCTAGCGGGACCCGGGGAGCTGTTTTTT,CASSRRLAGPGELFF
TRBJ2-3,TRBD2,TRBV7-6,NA,TGTGCCAGCAGCTACCTATCGGGGACTAGGGGGGATACGCAGTATTTT,CASSYLSGTRGDTQYF
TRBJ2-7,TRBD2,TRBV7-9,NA,TGTGCCAGCAGCCCCCCGGGGGGGGCCGAGCAGTACTTC,CASSPPGGAEQYF
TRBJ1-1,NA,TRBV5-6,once,TGTGCCAGCAGCGACAGAACGGGCATGAACACTGAAGCTTTCTTT,CASSDRTGMNTEAFF
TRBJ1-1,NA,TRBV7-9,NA,TGTGCCAGCAGCTTAGCGCTGGACAGTGAAGCTTTCTTT,CASSLALDSEAFF
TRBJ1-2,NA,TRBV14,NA,TGTGCCAGCAGCCAAGCGCGAGGTCCGGGTGGCTACACCTTC,CASSQARGPGGYTF
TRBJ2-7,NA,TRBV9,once,TGTGCCAGCAGCGTAGGCTCAGGGGCCTCAATTTACGAGCAGTACTTC,CASSVGSGASIYEQYF
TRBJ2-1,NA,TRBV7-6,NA,TGTGCCAGCAGCTTATTTACTGGGGGGTCAGGAGTTTTTAATGAGCAGTTCTTC,CASSLFTGGSGVFNEQFF
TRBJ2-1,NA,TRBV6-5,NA,TGTGCCAGCAGTTACTCAGAGCGGCACAATGAGCAGTTCTTC,CASSYSERHNEQFF
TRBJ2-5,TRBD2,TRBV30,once,TGTGCCTGGAGTACCTTAGCGGGAGAGGGAGAGACCCAGTACTTC,CAWSTLAGEGETQYF
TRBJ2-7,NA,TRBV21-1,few,TGTGCCAGCAGCAGTACCGGGACTAGCGGGAGCAGCTCCTACGAGCAGTACTTC,CASSSTGTSGSSSYEQYF
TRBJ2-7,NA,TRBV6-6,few,TGTGCCAGCGGCCCGGGGGGCGGTCCCTACGAGCAGTACTTC,CASGPGGGPYEQYF
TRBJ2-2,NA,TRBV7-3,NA,TGTGCCAGCGCAAAGGGGGTAACAAGGGACACCGGGGAGCTGTTTTTT,CASAKGVTRDTGELFF
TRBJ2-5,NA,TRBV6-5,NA,TGTGCCAGCAGTTACGGGGCGTCAGAGACCCAGTACTTC,CASSYGASETQYF
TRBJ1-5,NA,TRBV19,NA,TGTGCAAGCATTGGGGGGGTTCAGCCCCAGCATTTT,CASIGGVQPQHF
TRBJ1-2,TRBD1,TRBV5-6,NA,TGTGCCAGCAGCGAACAGACAGGGGGCGCATGGCACTATGGCTACACCTTC,CASSEQTGGAWHYGYTF
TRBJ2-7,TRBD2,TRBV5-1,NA,TGCGCCAGCAGCTTGAGCGGGAGTACCCTGGACGAGCAGTACTTC,CASSLSGSTLDEQYF
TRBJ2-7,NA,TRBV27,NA,TGTGCCAGCAGTCCCGGGACTCAGGGAATCTACGAGCAGTACTTC,CASSPGTQGIYEQYF
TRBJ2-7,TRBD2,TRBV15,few,TGTGCCACCAGCAGTCTAGCGGGAGAAGAGCAGTACTTC,CATSSLAGEEQYF
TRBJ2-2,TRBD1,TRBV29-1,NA,TGCAGCGCAGCAGGGGGCGCGAACACCGGGGAGCTGTTTTTT,CSAAGGANTGELFF
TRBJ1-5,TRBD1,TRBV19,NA,TGTGCCAGCAGACAGGGAAGGGGGCAGCCCCAGCATTTT,CASRQGRGQPQHF
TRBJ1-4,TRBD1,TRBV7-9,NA,TGTGCCAGCAGTCTGTCCGGGACAGCTGATGAAAAACTGTTTTTT,CASSLSGTADEKLFF
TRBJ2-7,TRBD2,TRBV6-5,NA,TGTGCCAGCAGTCCGACTAGCGGGGCCTACGAGCAGTACTTC,CASSPTSGAYEQYF
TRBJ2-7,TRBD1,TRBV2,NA,TGTGCCAGCAGTTACCGGGACAGGGACCCCTACGAGCAGTACTTC,CASSYRDRDPYEQYF
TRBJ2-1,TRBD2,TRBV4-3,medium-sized,TGCGCCAGCAGCCAAGGGGTAGCGGGAGAGTACAATGAGCAGTTCTTC,CASSQGVAGEYNEQFF
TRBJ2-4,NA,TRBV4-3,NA,TGCGCCAGCAGCCAAGTCCAGGGGGGAGCCAAAAACATTCAGTACTTC,CASSQVQGGAKNIQYF
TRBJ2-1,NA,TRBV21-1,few,TGTGCCAGCAGCAAAGACGGGGGGGCCGAGAATGAGCAGTTCTTC,CASSKDGGAENEQFF
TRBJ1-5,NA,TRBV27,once,TGTGCCAGCAGTTTGGGGGGACCCTATCAGCCCCAGCATTTT,CASSLGGPYQPQHF
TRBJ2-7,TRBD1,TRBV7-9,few,TGTGCCAGCAGCTCCCGGGACAGGGTCTTCGAGCAGTACTTC,CASSSRDRVFEQYF
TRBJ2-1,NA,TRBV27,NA,TGTGCCAGCAGTTTAAAGGCGGGCTGGGGCAATGAGCAGTTCTTC,CASSLKAGWGNEQFF
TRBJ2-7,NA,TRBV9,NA,TGTGCCAGCAGCGTAGCTTCCCATGAGGTCGACGAGCAGTACTTC,CASSVASHEVDEQYF
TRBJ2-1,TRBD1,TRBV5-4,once,TGTGCCAGCAGCGGACAGGGGTTGCGGGAGTTTGAGCAGTTCTTC,CASSGQGLREFEQFF
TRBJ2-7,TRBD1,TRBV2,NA,TGTGCCAGCAGTGAAGGGGACAGGGGGCCTAGCTCCTACGAGCAGTACTTC,CASSEGDRGPSSYEQYF
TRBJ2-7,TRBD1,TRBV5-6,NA,TGTGCCAGCAGCTTGGCAGGGGGACGCGAGCAGTACTTC,CASSLAGGREQYF
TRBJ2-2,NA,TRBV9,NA,TGTGCCAGCAGCGTAGCAGGCAGGGACACCGGGGAGCTGTTTTTT,CASSVAGRDTGELFF
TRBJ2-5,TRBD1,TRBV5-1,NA,TGCGCCAGCAGCTTGGAACAGGGGGCGAACCCCACCAAGACCCAGTACTTC,CASSLEQGANPTKTQYF
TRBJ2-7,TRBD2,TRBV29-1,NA,TGCAGCGTGGTGAGCGGGAGGACTCCTTACGAGCAGTACTTC,CSVVSGRTPYEQYF
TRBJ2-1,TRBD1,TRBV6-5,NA,TGTGCCAGCAGACCGACAGGGGTCCAAGACAATGAGCAGTTCTTC,CASRPTGVQDNEQFF
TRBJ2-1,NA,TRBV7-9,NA,TGTGCCAGCAGCCAAGATCTGAGGAGCTCCTACAATGAGCAGTTCTTC,CASSQDLRSSYNEQFF
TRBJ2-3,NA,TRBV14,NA,TGTGCCAGCACCGCAGGGAAGGGGGTGCACCTCGGCACAGATACGCAGTATTTT,CASTAGKGVHLGTDTQYF
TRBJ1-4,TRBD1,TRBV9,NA,TGTGCCAGCACCCCCACGGACAGGCTAAATGAAAAACTGTTTTTT,CASTPTDRLNEKLFF